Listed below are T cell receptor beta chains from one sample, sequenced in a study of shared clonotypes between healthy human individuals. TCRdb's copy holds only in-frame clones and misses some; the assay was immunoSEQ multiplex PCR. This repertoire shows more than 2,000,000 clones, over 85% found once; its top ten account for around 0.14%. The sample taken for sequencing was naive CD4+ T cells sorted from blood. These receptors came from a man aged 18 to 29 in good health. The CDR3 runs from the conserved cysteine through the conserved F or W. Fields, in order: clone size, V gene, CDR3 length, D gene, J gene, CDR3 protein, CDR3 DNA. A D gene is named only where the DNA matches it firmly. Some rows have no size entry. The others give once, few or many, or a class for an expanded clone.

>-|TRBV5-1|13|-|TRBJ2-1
CASSLDIANEQFF
TGCGCCAGCAGCTTGGACATAGCCAATGAGCAGTTCTTC
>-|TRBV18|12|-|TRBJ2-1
CASSPRYNEQFF
TGTGCCAGCTCGCCCAGATACAATGAGCAGTTCTTC
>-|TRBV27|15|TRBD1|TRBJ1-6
CASKKQGTNNSPLHF
TGTGCCAGCAAAAAACAGGGGACGAATAATTCACCCCTCCACTTT
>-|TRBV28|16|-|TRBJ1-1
CASSLGRILRGTEAFF
TGTGCCAGCAGTTTAGGGCGTATACTAAGGGGAACTGAAGCTTTCTTT
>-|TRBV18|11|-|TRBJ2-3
CASVRTDTQYF
TGTGCCAGCGTTAGAACAGATACGCAGTATTTT
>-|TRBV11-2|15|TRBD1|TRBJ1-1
CASSTGQGVQTEAFF
TGTGCCAGCAGCACGGGACAGGGGGTTCAGACTGAAGCTTTCTTT
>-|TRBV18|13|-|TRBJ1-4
CASSPPQQEKLFF
TGTGCCAGCTCACCACCCCAACAGGAAAAACTGTTTTTT
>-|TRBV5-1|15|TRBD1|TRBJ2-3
CASSQDRGWTDTQYF
TGCGCCAGCAGCCAGGACAGGGGGTGGACAGATACGCAGTATTTT
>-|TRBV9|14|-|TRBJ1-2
CASSRDNSWYGYTF
TGTGCCAGCAGCCGAGACAATTCTTGGTATGGCTACACCTTC
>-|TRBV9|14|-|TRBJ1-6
CASSVQERGSPLHF
TGTGCCAGCAGCGTACAGGAACGTGGTTCACCCCTCCACTTT
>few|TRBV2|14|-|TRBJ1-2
CASSGGGFTYGYTF
TGTGCCAGCAGTGGTGGAGGGTTTACCTATGGCTACACCTTC
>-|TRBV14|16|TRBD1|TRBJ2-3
CASSQGDRYYTDTQYF
TGTGCCAGCAGCCAGGGGGACAGATATTACACAGATACGCAGTATTTT
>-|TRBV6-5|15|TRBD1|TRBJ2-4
CASSTGASWLRIQYF
TGTGCCAGTTCGACAGGGGCCTCCTGGTTAAGAATTCAGTACTTC
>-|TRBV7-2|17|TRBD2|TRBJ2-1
CASSVGPNKRGYNEQFF
TGTGCCAGCAGCGTAGGGCCTAATAAGCGGGGGTACAATGAGCAGTTCTTC
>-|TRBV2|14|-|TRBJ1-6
CASSVAVNNSPLHF
TGTGCCAGCAGTGTCGCAGTTAATAATTCACCCCTCCACTTT
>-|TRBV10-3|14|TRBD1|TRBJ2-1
CAISTGAVFGEQFF
TGTGCCATCAGCACAGGGGCCGTGTTTGGGGAGCAGTTCTTC
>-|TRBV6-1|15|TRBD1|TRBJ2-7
CASRGGQGFSYEQYF
TGTGCCAGCAGGGGGGGACAGGGTTTCTCCTACGAGCAGTACTTC
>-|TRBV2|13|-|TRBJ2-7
CASSVEAGNEQYF
TGTGCCAGCAGTGTGGAGGCGGGCAACGAGCAGTACTTC
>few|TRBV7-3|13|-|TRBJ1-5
CASSLTGNQPQHF
TGTGCCAGCAGCTTAACGGGTAATCAGCCCCAGCATTTT
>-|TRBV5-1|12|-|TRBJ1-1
CASSLESSEAFF
TGCGCCAGCAGCTTGGAAAGCTCTGAAGCTTTCTTT
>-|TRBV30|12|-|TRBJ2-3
CAWTSSGDTQYF
TGTGCCTGGACGTCCAGCGGAGATACGCAGTATTTT
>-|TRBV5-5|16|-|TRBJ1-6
CASSLEGRSPNSPLHF
TGTGCCAGCAGCTTGGAGGGCAGGAGCCCTAATTCACCCCTCCACTTT
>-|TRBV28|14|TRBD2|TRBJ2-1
CASSYASGTREQFF
TGTGCCAGCAGTTACGCTAGCGGTACGCGGGAGCAGTTCTTC
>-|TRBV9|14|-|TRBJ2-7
CASSTGTLGDEQYF
TGTGCCAGCAGCACGGGGACCTTAGGCGACGAGCAGTACTTC
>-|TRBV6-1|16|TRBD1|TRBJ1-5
CASSVGTGQLNQPQHF
TGTGCCAGCAGTGTGGGGACAGGACAACTCAATCAGCCCCAGCATTTT
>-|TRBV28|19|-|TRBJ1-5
CASSLHRQRAILSNQPQHF
TGTGCCAGCAGTTTACACCGACAGAGGGCTATCTTAAGCAATCAGCCCCAGCATTTT
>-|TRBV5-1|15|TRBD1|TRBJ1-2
CASSSWQGGIYGYTF
TGCGCCAGCAGCTCATGGCAGGGGGGTATCTATGGCTACACCTTC
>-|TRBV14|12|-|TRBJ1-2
CASSPDRIGYTF
TGTGCCAGCAGCCCTGACAGGATTGGCTACACCTTC
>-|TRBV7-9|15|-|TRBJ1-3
CASSLARDAGNTIYF
TGTGCCAGCAGCTTAGCCAGGGATGCAGGAAACACCATATATTTT
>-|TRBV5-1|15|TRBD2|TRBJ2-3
CASSLEVSGAHTQYF
TGCGCCAGCAGCTTGGAGGTTAGCGGGGCTCATACGCAGTATTTT
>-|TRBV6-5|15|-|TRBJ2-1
CASSPTVSSYNEQFF
TGTGCCAGCAGTCCCACGGTGAGCTCCTACAATGAGCAGTTCTTC
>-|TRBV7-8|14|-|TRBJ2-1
CASSLDGLLNEQFF
TGTGCCAGCAGCTTAGACGGCTTATTGAATGAGCAGTTCTTC
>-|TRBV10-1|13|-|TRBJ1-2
CASSESGSYGYTF
TGCGCCAGCAGTGAGTCAGGGTCGTATGGCTACACCTTC
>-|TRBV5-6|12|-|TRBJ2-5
CASSLWEETQYF
TGTGCCAGCAGCTTGTGGGAAGAGACCCAGTACTTC
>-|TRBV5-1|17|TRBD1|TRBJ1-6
CASSLGSSGTGNSPLHF
TGCGCCAGCAGCTTGGGTTCTTCTGGGACAGGTAATTCACCCCTCCACTTT
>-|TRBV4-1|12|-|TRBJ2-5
CASSQSHRTQYF
TGCGCCAGCAGCCAATCCCACCGGACCCAGTACTTC
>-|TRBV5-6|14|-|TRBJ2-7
CASSPTGYTYEQYF
TGTGCCAGCAGCCCTACAGGTTATACCTACGAGCAGTACTTC
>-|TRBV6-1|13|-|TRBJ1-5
CASSERGNQPQHF
TGTGCCAGCAGTGAACGGGGTAATCAGCCCCAGCATTTT
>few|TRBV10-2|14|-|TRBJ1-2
CASGRDTSNYGYTF
TGCGCCAGCGGCCGGGACACTTCTAACTATGGCTACACCTTC
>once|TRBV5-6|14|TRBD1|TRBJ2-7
CASSIGQVTYEQYF
TGTGCCAGCAGCATCGGACAGGTAACCTACGAGCAGTACTTC
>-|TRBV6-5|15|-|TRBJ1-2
CASSYYTDGLYGYTF
TGTGCCAGCAGTTACTATACCGACGGCCTCTATGGCTACACCTTC
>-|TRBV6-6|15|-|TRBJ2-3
CASNMNSWVTDTQYF
TGTGCCAGCAACATGAATTCTTGGGTCACAGATACGCAGTATTTT
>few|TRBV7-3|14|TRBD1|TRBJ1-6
CASSRDRGRSPLHF
TGTGCCAGCAGCCGCGACAGGGGACGTTCACCCCTCCACTTT
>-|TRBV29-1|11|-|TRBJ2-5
CSWGLGETQYF
TGCAGCTGGGGCCTCGGCGAGACCCAGTACTTC
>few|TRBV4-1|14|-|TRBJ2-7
CASRSTRTSYEQYF
TGCGCCAGCAGAAGCACCCGGACCTCCTACGAGCAGTACTTC